This is a list of T cell receptor beta chains from one sample in a study of early T cells in non-severe SARS-CoV-2 infection. MiXCR, applied by TCRdb to the 5' RACE reads, yields one record per CDR3 protein. The sample has approximately 88,000 distinct CDR3 sequences; roughly 15% are singletons. The sequenced sample consisted of whole blood. The source is an adult who was a healthcare worker with PCR-confirmed SARS-CoV-2 infection or an uninfected control (not recorded which). CDR3s include the opening cysteine and the closing phenylalanine or tryptophan. The D gene is left open where the match is weak. Clone size is given for some rows only: seen once, a few or many times, or a class if the clone is expanded.

v_call: TRBV10-3
clone_size: few
d_call: TRBD2
j_call: TRBJ2-1
cdr3_nt: TGTGCCATCAGTGAGTCAGGGAGGGACAATGAGCAGTTCTTC
cdr3_aa: CAISESGRDNEQFF

v_call: TRBV7-2
clone_size: few
d_call: TRBD2
j_call: TRBJ2-3
cdr3_nt: TGTGCCAGCAGGAGAGGACTAGCGGGGGGCGCTAGCACAGATACGCAGTATTTT
cdr3_aa: CASRRGLAGGASTDTQYF

v_call: TRBV10-3
clone_size: many
d_call: TRBD1
j_call: TRBJ1-1
cdr3_nt: TGTGCCATCAGTCCCAGACAGGGGGAACGGTGGGAAGCTTTCTTT
cdr3_aa: CAISPRQGERWEAFF

v_call: TRBV7-2
clone_size: .
d_call: .
j_call: TRBJ2-1
cdr3_nt: TGTGCCAGCAGCCAAGAGGACAGAAATGAGCAGTTCTTC
cdr3_aa: CASSQEDRNEQFF

v_call: TRBV20-1
clone_size: few
d_call: .
j_call: TRBJ2-7
cdr3_nt: TGCAGTGCCCAGAACAGGGAAAACTCCTACGAGCAGTACTTC
cdr3_aa: CSAQNRENSYEQYF

v_call: TRBV11-2
clone_size: few
d_call: .
j_call: TRBJ2-3
cdr3_nt: TGTGCCAGCAGCTTAGCGGGGGCCCCAGATACGCAGTATTTT
cdr3_aa: CASSLAGAPDTQYF

v_call: TRBV5-4
clone_size: few
d_call: .
j_call: TRBJ2-1
cdr3_nt: TGTGCCAGCAGCTTACACGGGGGAAGGTACAATGAGCAGTTCTTC
cdr3_aa: CASSLHGGRYNEQFF

v_call: TRBV20-1
clone_size: few
d_call: .
j_call: TRBJ2-7
cdr3_nt: TGCAGTGCTAGAGATCGTGGCCGGCCAAGCTCCTACGAGCAGTACTTC
cdr3_aa: CSARDRGRPSSYEQYF

v_call: TRBV29-1
clone_size: .
d_call: .
j_call: TRBJ1-2
cdr3_nt: TGCAGCGTTGACGAAAACTATGGCTACACCTTC
cdr3_aa: CSVDENYGYTF

v_call: TRBV4-1
clone_size: .
d_call: .
j_call: TRBJ2-3
cdr3_nt: TGCGCCAGCAGCCAAACTAGGGGTACAGATACGCAGTATTTT
cdr3_aa: CASSQTRGTDTQYF

v_call: TRBV29-1
clone_size: few
d_call: TRBD1
j_call: TRBJ1-2
cdr3_nt: TGCAGCGGGGAGACAGGGTATGGCTACACCTTC
cdr3_aa: CSGETGYGYTF

v_call: TRBV5-1
clone_size: .
d_call: .
j_call: TRBJ1-2
cdr3_nt: TGCGCCAGCAGCTTGACGGGGGAGAGCTATGGCTACACCTTC
cdr3_aa: CASSLTGESYGYTF

v_call: TRBV4-3
clone_size: few
d_call: .
j_call: TRBJ2-3
cdr3_nt: TGCGCCAGCAGCCAAGATGCGGGGGTGACAGGGCAGTATACAGATACGCAGTATTTT
cdr3_aa: CASSQDAGVTGQYTDTQYF

v_call: TRBV19
clone_size: many
d_call: .
j_call: TRBJ2-5
cdr3_nt: TGTGCCAGTAGGGACACTTCACGTCAAGAGACCCAGTACTTC
cdr3_aa: CASRDTSRQETQYF

v_call: TRBV12-3/TRBV12-4
clone_size: many
d_call: TRBD1
j_call: TRBJ1-2
cdr3_nt: TGTGCCAGCAGTCCTGGACAGGGAAATGGCTACACCTTC
cdr3_aa: CASSPGQGNGYTF